The clone carrying this T cell receptor beta chain was recorded only once. Measured with immunoSEQ multiplex PCR; TCRdb has only the in-frame clones, and not every one. The sample consists of about 270,000 clones, roughly 84% of them appearing once. The data stem from a study of blood T cell repertoires in COVID-19. About the study: Sample material is recorded as cDNA or gDNA derived from T cells, B-cell-depleted T cells, or PBMCs.

CDR1 MDHEN and CDR2 SYDVKM come from the germline V gene. Between the trimmed V and J ends, which lost 6 bases and 3 bases, there was a span of 15 bases. The length of the CDR3 is 15 residues. The sequence was collected from a young woman with acute or convalescent COVID-19. Sample: peripheral blood. The chain is built from TRBV28 and TRBJ1-5; D perhaps matches TRBD1 (6 bases). CDR3 region: CASSYREGSNQPQHF. As DNA, the CDR3 is TGTGCCAGCAGCTACAGGGAGGGGTCCAATCAGCCCCAGCATTTT.